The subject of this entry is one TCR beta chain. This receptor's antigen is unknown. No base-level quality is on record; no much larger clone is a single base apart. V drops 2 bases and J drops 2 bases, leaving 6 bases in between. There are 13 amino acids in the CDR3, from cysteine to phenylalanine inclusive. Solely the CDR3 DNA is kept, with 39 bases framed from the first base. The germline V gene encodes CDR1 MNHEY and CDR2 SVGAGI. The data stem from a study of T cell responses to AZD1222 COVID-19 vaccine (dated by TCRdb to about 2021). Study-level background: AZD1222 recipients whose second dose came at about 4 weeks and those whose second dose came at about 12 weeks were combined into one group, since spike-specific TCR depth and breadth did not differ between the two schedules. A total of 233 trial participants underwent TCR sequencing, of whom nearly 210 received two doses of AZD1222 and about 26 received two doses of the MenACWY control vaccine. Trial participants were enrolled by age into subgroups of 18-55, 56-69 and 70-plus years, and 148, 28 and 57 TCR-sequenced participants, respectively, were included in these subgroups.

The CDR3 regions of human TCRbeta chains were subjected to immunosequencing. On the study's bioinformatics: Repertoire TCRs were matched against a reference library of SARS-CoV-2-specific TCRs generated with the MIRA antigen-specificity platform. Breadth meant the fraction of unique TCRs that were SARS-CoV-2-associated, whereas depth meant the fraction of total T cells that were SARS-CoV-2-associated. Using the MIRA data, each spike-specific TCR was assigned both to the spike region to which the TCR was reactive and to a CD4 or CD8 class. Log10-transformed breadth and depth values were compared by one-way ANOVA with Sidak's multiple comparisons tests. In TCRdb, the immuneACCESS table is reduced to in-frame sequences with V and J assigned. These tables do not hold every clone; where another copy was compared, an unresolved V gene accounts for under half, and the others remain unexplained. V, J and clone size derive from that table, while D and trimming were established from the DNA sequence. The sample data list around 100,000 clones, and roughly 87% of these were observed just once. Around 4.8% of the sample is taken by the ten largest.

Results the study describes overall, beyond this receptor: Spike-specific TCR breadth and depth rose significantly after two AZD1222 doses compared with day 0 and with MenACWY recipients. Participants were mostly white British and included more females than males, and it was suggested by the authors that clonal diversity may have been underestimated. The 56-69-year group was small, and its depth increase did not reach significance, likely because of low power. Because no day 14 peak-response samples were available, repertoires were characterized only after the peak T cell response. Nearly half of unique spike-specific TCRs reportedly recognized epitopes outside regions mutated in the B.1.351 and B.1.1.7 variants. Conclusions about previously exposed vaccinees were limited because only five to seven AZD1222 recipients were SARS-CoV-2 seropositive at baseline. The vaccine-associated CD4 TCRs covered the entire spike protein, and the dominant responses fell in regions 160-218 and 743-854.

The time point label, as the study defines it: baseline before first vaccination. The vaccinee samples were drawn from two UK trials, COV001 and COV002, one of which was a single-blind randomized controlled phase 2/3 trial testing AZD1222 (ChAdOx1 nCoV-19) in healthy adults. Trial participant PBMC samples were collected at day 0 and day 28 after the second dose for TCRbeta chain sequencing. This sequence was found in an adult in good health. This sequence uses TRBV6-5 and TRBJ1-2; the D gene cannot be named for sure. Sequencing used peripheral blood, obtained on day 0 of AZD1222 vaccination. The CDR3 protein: CASSYTRNYGYTF. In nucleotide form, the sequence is TGTGCCAGCAGTTACACCAGGAACTATGGCTACACCTTC.